This TCR beta chain was captured by sequencing in a study of early T cells in non-severe SARS-CoV-2 infection. The wider study: Bulk RNA from unsorted whole blood was sequenced; chains were unpaired. Study results and caveats: Anti-spike CD8 responses were favored in VDJdb matching, and private and CD4 specificities were missed.

On this clonotype: Its antigen is unknown.

The TCR library protocol attached unique molecular identifiers to the individual cDNA molecules. One entry per CDR3 protein, called by TCRdb with MiXCR from the 5' RACE reads. This sample carries 75,000 to 90,000 distinct CDR3 sequences, roughly 13% of them seen once, and the ten largest clones take 0.95% to 1.3%. Germline CDR1 WSHSY, CDR2 SAAADI. This CDR3 is built from 15 residues. Deletions cut 6 bases from V and 3 bases from J, with 15 bases between. Sequenced material: whole blood. The receptor's source is an adult who was a healthcare worker with PCR-confirmed SARS-CoV-2 infection or an uninfected control (not recorded which). V is TRBV10-2 and J is TRBJ2-1; a possible D gene is TRBD2 (6 bases). CDR3 coding DNA: TGCGCCAGCAGGCTCTCTAGCGCTTTCTACAATGAGCAGTTCTTC. Its protein is CASRLSSAFYNEQFF.